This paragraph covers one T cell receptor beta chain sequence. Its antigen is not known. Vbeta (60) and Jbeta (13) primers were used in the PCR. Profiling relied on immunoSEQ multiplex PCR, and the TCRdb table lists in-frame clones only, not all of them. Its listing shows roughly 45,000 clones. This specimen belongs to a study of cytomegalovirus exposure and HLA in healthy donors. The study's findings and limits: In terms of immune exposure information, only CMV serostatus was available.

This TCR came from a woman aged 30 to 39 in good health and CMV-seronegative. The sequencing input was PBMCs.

The CDR3 DNA is TGTGCCTGGGGGGGCTTACTTAACTATGGCTACACCTTC. It yields the protein CAWGGLLNYGYTF. V is TRBV30 and J is TRBJ1-2; weak D call: TRBD1 (6 bases). The CDR3 sequence is 13 residues long. From germline, CDR1 is GTSNPN and CDR2 SVGIG (reference sequence). Between the trimmed V and J ends, which lost 5 bases and 1 base, there was a span of 11 bases.